A single sample is the source of the 28 T cell receptor beta chains below, sequenced in a study of OX40 agonist ivuxolimab in advanced cancers. To prepare the library, the immunoSEQ multiplex PCR assay was applied. What TCRdb holds here is the immuneACCESS table cut down to in-frame rearrangements. Part of the clones is not present; checked against another copy, under half of the missing clones reflect an unresolved V gene, and the others are unexplained. The sample table records under 95,000 clones; around 84% of these occur just once. Roughly 2.7% of the sample rests with the top ten. The material sequenced was CD4+ or CD8+ T cells sorted from blood, taken in a trial of the OX40 agonist ivuxolimab. The receptor set was obtained from an adult with an advanced solid tumor such as melanoma, head and neck, liver or kidney cancer.

The chain joins TRBV14 to TRBJ1-2, with 7 positions matching TRBD1. With V trimmed by 4 bases and J by 4 bases, 3 bases remained unmatched. The CDR3 extends over 13 amino acids. In germline, CDR1 is SGHDN, CDR2 FVKESK. Here the CDR3 reads CASSRGQRYGYTF. For the CDR3, the DNA is TGTGCCAGCAGCCGGGGACAGCGCTATGGCTACACCTTC.

The chain recombines TRBV29-1 with TRBJ2-5; TRBD2 matches 8 bases. The CDR3 spans 16 residues. J gave up 6 bases and V 2 bases, and 14 bases lay outside the gene matches. Germline V gives CDR1 SQVTM, CDR2 ANQGSEA. DNA of the CDR3: TGCAGCGTTGAAACTCGGGGGGGCGCGTTTCGGAAGACCCAGTACTTC. It codes for CSVETRGGAFRKTQYF.

This chain joins TRBV7-3 and TRBJ2-2, with 11 bases identical to TRBD1. Per germline, CDR1 SGHTA and CDR2 FQGTGA. This CDR3 is 15 amino acids long. The J segment lost 8 bases and the V segment lost 5 bases, leaving 7 bases of the junction unmatched. Here the CDR3 DNA reads TGTGCCAGCAGCGAAGGGACAGGGGGGCAAGGGGAGCTGTTTTTT. Protein: CASSEGTGGQGELFF.

J is TRBJ2-3 and V is TRBV7-3; no definite D call. The CDR3 spans 14 residues. Trimming pared 5 bases from V and 2 bases from J, leaving 11 bases between. CDR1 is SGHTA and CDR2 is FQGTGA in the germline V gene. This CDR3 is CASSLMQATDTQYF. Here the CDR3 DNA reads TGTGCCAGCAGCCTCATGCAGGCCACAGATACGCAGTATTTT.

The chain is built from TRBV7-2 and TRBJ2-5, with 9 bases that match TRBD1. Per germline, CDR1 SGHTA and CDR2 FQGNSA. Trimming at V came to 4 bases and at J to 4 bases, leaving 13 bases not matched to a gene. The CDR3 has 17 amino acids. CDR3 sequence reads: CASSYWGGTGRTETQYF. CDR3 bases: TGTGCCAGCAGCTATTGGGGGGGGACAGGGCGGACAGAGACCCAGTACTTC.

This chain connects TRBV7-2 to TRBJ1-6, with a weak D call TRBD1 (5 bases). The V gene lost 1 base and the J gene lost 5 bases, with 9 bases spanning the gap. The germline gives CDR1 SGHTA, CDR2 FQGNSA. The length of the CDR3 is 15 residues. The CDR3 nucleotides read TGTGCCAGCAGCTTAGTCGGGACCAATAATTCACCCCTCCACTTT. The encoded protein is CASSLVGTNNSPLHF.

This sequence joins TRBV6-5 and TRBJ1-5; D is unresolved. V was pared by 6 bases and J by 6 bases, with 15 bases between. From germline, CDR1 is MNHEY and CDR2 SVGAGI. The CDR3 is 14 amino acids. CDR3 DNA sequence: TGTGCCAGCAGCCGGGGAGGTGGGAGTCAGCCCCAGCATTTT. Its translation: CASSRGGGSQPQHF.

The rearrangement links TRBV5-1 to TRBJ1-6, with 8 nucleotides matching TRBD1. The CDR3 extends over 15 amino acids. From germline, CDR1 is SGHRS and CDR2 YFSETQ. The V and J ends lost 1 base and 10 bases, in that order; junction bases with no gene match: 7. CDR3 bases: TGCGCCAGCAGCTTGCTTAACAGGGGGGAGTCACCCCTCCACTTT. It translates to CASSLLNRGESPLHF.

The chain couples TRBV10-3 to TRBJ2-3, with TRBD2 identical over 7 bases. Germline CDR1 reads ENHRY; CDR2 reads SYGVKD. The CDR3 is 14 amino acids. After removal of 6 bases from V and 2 bases from J, the junction contained 5 bases not matched to a gene. Written as DNA, the CDR3 is TGTGCCATCAGCCTAGCGGACTACACAGATACGCAGTATTTT. Translation gives CAISLADYTDTQYF.

V usage is TRBV6-1 and J usage is TRBJ1-3; no clear D. This CDR3 spans 14 amino acids. The ends were cut back, 3 bases at V and 8 bases at J, with 14 bases in the middle. In germline, CDR1 is MNHNS, CDR2 SASEGT. The CDR3 sequence is CASSETWNKDTIYF. Written as DNA, the CDR3 is TGTGCCAGCAGTGAGACTTGGAATAAGGACACCATATATTTT.

The chain links TRBV11-2 to TRBJ2-3, with D unresolved. Germline CDR1 reads SGHAT; CDR2 reads FQNNGV. The CDR3 sequence is 15 residues long. V lost 4 bases to trimming and J lost 3 bases, with 14 bases between them. The CDR3 DNA follows: TGTGCCAGCAGCTCCTCAGGTGAAGGTACAGATACGCAGTATTTT. Translated: CASSSSGEGTDTQYF. The variable domain in full, completed from reference TRBV11-2 and TRBJ2-3, reads EAGVAQSPRYKIIEKRQSVAFWCNPISGHATLYWYQQILGQGPKLLIQFQNNGVVDDSQLPKDRFSAERLKGVDSTLKIQPAKLEDSAVYLCASSSSGEGTDTQYFGPGTRLTVL.

V usage is TRBV6-5 and J usage is TRBJ1-2, with 9 positions matching TRBD1. The CDR3 runs to 14 residues. CDR1 is MNHEY, CDR2 SVGAGI, per germline. V trimming: 7 bases; J trimming: 8 bases; junction bases outside the gene matches: 11. For the CDR3, the DNA is TGTGCCAGCACTAAAGGGGGACAGGGAGAAGGCTACACCTTC. Translating it yields CASTKGGQGEGYTF.

The V and J genes are TRBV19 and TRBJ1-5, with TRBD1 as a possible D gene (5 bases). From germline, CDR1 is LNHDA and CDR2 SQIVND (reference sequence). The CDR3 runs to 15 residues. V lost 3 bases to trimming and J lost 7 bases, with 16 bases between them. The CDR3 nucleotides read TGTGCCAGTAGTATCCAGGTATCGGGGCTCCAGCCCCAGCATTTT. It specifies CASSIQVSGLQPQHF.

V is TRBV10-3 and J is TRBJ2-7, with TRBD1 matching 10 bases. Per the germline V gene, CDR1 is ENHRY and CDR2 is SYGVKD. V was pared by 8 bases and J by 6 bases, with 7 bases of the junction left unmatched. The CDR3 consists of 13 residues. For the CDR3, the DNA is TGTGCCATCTCGGGACAGGGGCAGGGCGAGCAGTACTTC. Translation gives CAISGQGQGEQYF.

The V call is TRBV7-7, the J call TRBJ2-5; TRBD1 aligns across 10 bases. The CDR3 totals 16 residues. Germline V gene data show CDR1 as SSHAT and CDR2 as FNYEAQ (reference sequence). Unmatched junction bases numbered 7, after V lost 2 bases and J lost 4 bases. CDR3 bases: TGTGCCAGCAGCTTAAACTCCGGGACAGGGGCAGAGACCCAGTACTTC. It is translated as CASSLNSGTGAETQYF.

The CDR3 DNA follows: TGCGCCAGCAGCTTGGGACTAGCGGGGGTAACAAGGGATACGCAGTATTTT. Protein sequence: CASSLGLAGVTRDTQYF. The V and J genes are TRBV5-1 and TRBJ2-3; 12 bases fit TRBD2. Losses at the gene ends were 0 bases for V and 6 bases for J; bases not matched to a gene: 8. The CDR3 has 17 amino acids. Germline CDR1 reads SGHRS; CDR2 reads YFSETQ.

The V call is TRBV7-9, the J call TRBJ2-6; D possibly matches TRBD1 or TRBD2 (5 bases each). The CDR3 totals 16 residues. Trimming pared 4 bases from V and 4 bases from J, leaving 14 bases between. Germline CDR1 is SEHNR and CDR2 is FQNEAQ (reference sequence). This chain's CDR3 is CASSYGRGAGANVLTF. The CDR3 DNA reads as TGTGCCAGCAGCTACGGGCGAGGGGCCGGGGCCAACGTCCTGACTTTC.

This chain joins TRBV6-1 and TRBJ2-7; 10 positions match TRBD1. J gave up 4 bases and V 3 bases, and 9 bases lay outside the gene matches. This CDR3 spans 16 amino acids. Per germline, CDR1 MNHNS and CDR2 SASEGT. The CDR3 DNA follows: TGTGCCAGCAGTGAGCCGGGACAGGGGCTGGGGTACGAGCAGTACTTC. Protein sequence: CASSEPGQGLGYEQYF.

The J gene is TRBJ2-2, the V gene TRBV7-9, with TRBD1 as a possible D gene (5 bases). V lost 7 bases and J 1 base, leaving 10 bases between the germline ends. Germline V gives CDR1 SEHNR, CDR2 FQNEAQ (reference sequence). The CDR3 is 14 residues long. CDR3 in amino acids: CASIWQGNTGELFF. The DNA of the CDR3 is TGTGCCAGCATATGGCAGGGGAACACCGGGGAGCTGTTTTTT.

The chain links TRBV10-1 to TRBJ2-1; weak D call: TRBD2 (6 bases). The CDR3 contains 16 residues. The germline CDR1 and CDR2 sequences are WNHNN and SYGVQD (reference sequence). The ends were cut back, 0 bases at V and 0 bases at J, with 9 bases in the middle. CDR3 bases: TGCGCCAGCAGTGAGTCCACCGGGGGCTCCTACAATGAGCAGTTCTTC. Translated, it gives CASSESTGGSYNEQFF.

The chain uses TRBV27 and TRBJ1-1, with D uncertain. The length of the CDR3 is 11 residues. Germline CDR1 is MNHEY and CDR2 is SMNVEV (reference sequence). Trimming removed 5 bases at V and 4 bases at J, with 5 bases between. Here the CDR3 DNA reads TGTGCCAGCAGTCGGGGCACTGAAGCTTTCTTT. It is translated as CASSRGTEAFF.

The chain recombines TRBV6-5 with TRBJ2-5; 12 bases fit TRBD1. J lost 5 bases, V lost 0 bases, and 4 bases had no gene match. Germline CDR1 and CDR2: MNHEY and SVGAGI. The CDR3 extends over 16 amino acids. As DNA, the CDR3 is TGTGCCAGCAGTTACTCCGGGACAGGGGGCTTGGAGACCCAGTACTTC. As protein: CASSYSGTGGLETQYF.

The chain uses TRBV18 and TRBJ2-6; the match to TRBD1 covers 10 bases. V gave up 6 bases and J gave up 4 bases; unmatched junction bases: 12. The germline CDR1 and CDR2 sequences are KGHSH and LQKENI. The CDR3 spans 18 residues. For the CDR3, the DNA is TGTGCCAGCTCGGAAACCGGACAGGGGGTATCAGGGGCCAACGTCCTGACTTTC. Protein: CASSETGQGVSGANVLTF.

This clone was found a few times. The chain recombines TRBV19 with TRBJ1-4, with D unresolved. The CDR3 is made up of 14 amino acids. Germline V lookup: CDR1 LNHDA, CDR2 SQIVND (reference sequence). V was pared by 2 bases and J by 7 bases, with 11 bases between. The DNA of the CDR3 is TGTGCCAGTAGTATACAGGTTTCCGGTGAAAAACTGTTTTTT. Its translation is CASSIQVSGEKLFF.

V and J are TRBV7-9 and TRBJ2-2; D remains unclear. Deletions cut 3 bases from V and 4 bases from J, with 3 bases between. Germline V gene data show CDR1 as SEHNR and CDR2 as FQNEAQ (reference sequence). The CDR3 covers 12 residues. The CDR3 sequence is CASSLGTGELFF. The DNA for the CDR3 is TGTGCCAGCAGCTTGGGCACCGGGGAGCTGTTTTTT. The full variable domain, its missing parts supplied by reference TRBV7-9 and TRBJ2-2, is DTGVSQNPRHKITKRGQNVTFRCDPISEHNRLYWYRQTLGQGPEFLTYFQNEAQLEKSRLLSDRFSAERPKGSFSTLEIQRTEQGDSAMYLCASSLGTGELFFGEGSRLTVL.

The rearrangement joins TRBV6-6 to TRBJ2-1; tentatively, D is TRBD2 (6 bases). Trimming removed 5 bases from V and 9 bases from J, with 11 bases in between. There are 12 residues in the CDR3. The germline gives CDR1 MNHNY, CDR2 SVGAGI (reference sequence). CDR3 DNA: TGTGCCAGCAGTACTGGGACTTCTGAGCAGTTCTTC. Its translation is CASSTGTSEQFF.

The V gene is TRBV7-9, the J gene TRBJ2-1; perhaps TRBD2 as D (5 bases). This CDR3 is built from 13 residues. Germline V CDR1 and CDR2: SEHNR, FQNEAQ (reference sequence). Deletions cut 5 bases from V and 2 bases from J, with 7 bases between. The CDR3 DNA is TGTGCCAGCAGCCCGGGGACCTACAATGAGCAGTTCTTC. Protein sequence: CASSPGTYNEQFF.

The sample holds one count of this clone. The J gene is TRBJ2-5, the V gene TRBV4-2, with unresolved D. The V and J ends lost 1 base and 5 bases respectively, with 11 bases between them. CDR3 length: 14 residues. Germline loops: CDR1 LGHNA, CDR2 YNFKEQ. Here the CDR3 reads CASSQVRDRETQYF. DNA of the CDR3: TGTGCCAGCAGCCAAGTTAGGGATCGGGAGACCCAGTACTTC.